This T cell receptor beta chain emerged from a study of blood T cell repertoires in COVID-19. Study in general: Sites across the United States, Italy and Spain contributed samples from acute and convalescent COVID-19. Sources were T cells, B-cell-depleted T cells, or PBMCs; the material itself was cDNA or gDNA.

The germline V gene encodes CDR1 SGHRS and CDR2 YFSETQ. The CDR3 totals 14 residues. Unmatched junction bases numbered 5, after V lost 4 bases and J lost 4 bases. Allocation to cohorts depended on clinical history reported by the participants. Assay used: immunoSEQ multiplex PCR; TCRdb lists only in-frame clones, some missing. The sample lists 400,000 or so clones; more than 80% were seen once. The sequenced sample was PBMCs or T cells enriched from blood (not recorded which). This sequence joins TRBV5-1 and TRBJ1-2; 9 bases fit TRBD1. The source of this sequence is a man under 40 who had recovered from COVID-19. The CDR3 sequence: CASSKQGQGYGYTF. For the CDR3, the DNA is TGCGCCAGCAGCAAACAGGGACAGGGCTATGGCTACACCTTC. The whole variable domain, remainder taken from reference TRBV5-1 and TRBJ1-2, is KAGVTQTPRYLIKTRGQQVTLSCSPISGHRSVSWYQQTPGQGLQFLFEYFSETQRNKGNFPGRFSGRQFSNSRSEMNVSTLELGDSALYLCASSKQGQGYGYTFGSGTRLTVV.